One sample yielded the 20 T cell receptor beta chains listed below, sequenced in a study of blood T cell repertoires in COVID-19. Data came from immunoSEQ multiplex PCR; TCRdb stores just in-frame clones and leaves some out. This sample has approximately 93,000 clones, with around 88% found just once. The sequenced material came from peripheral blood. Receptors were obtained from a man in his fifties with COVID-19, enrolled during active disease.

The chain uses TRBV19 and TRBJ2-3, with 9 bases fitting TRBD2. CDR3 length: 15 amino acids. Germline CDR1 LNHDA, CDR2 SQIVND (reference sequence). Unmatched junction bases numbered 0, after V lost 2 bases and J lost 0 bases. The CDR3 loop is CASSISGGSTDTQYF. The CDR3 coding sequence is TGTGCCAGTAGTATAAGCGGGGGGAGCACAGATACGCAGTATTTT.

The rearrangement links TRBV19 to TRBJ1-6, with TRBD1 as a possible D gene (5 bases). The V gene lost 3 bases and the J gene lost 5 bases, with 8 bases spanning the gap. CDR1 and CDR2 (germline): LNHDA, SQIVND (reference sequence). The CDR3 length is 14 residues. CDR3 in amino acids: CASSMRGDNSPLHF. In DNA form, the CDR3 reads TGTGCCAGTAGTATGCGGGGGGATAATTCACCCCTCCACTTT.

This chain links TRBV15 with TRBJ1-3, with 7 bases matching TRBD1. Germline V gives CDR1 LNHNV, CDR2 YYDKDF (reference sequence). The CDR3 runs 16 residues. V was pared by 2 bases and J by 0 bases, with 4 bases of the junction left unmatched. CDR3 region: CATSRKTGDSGNTIYF. The CDR3 nucleotides are TGTGCCACCAGCAGAAAAACAGGGGACTCTGGAAACACCATATATTTT.

V usage is TRBV3-1 (or the pseudogene TRBV3-2) and J usage is TRBJ2-4, with D tentatively TRBD1 (6 bases). Germline lookup yields CDR1 LGHDT and CDR2 YNNKEL (reference sequence). The CDR3 covers 18 residues. Trimming took off 0 bases at V and 1 base at J, with 16 bases between the two ends. CDR3 sequence reads: CASSQDITGSGAKNIQYF. The CDR3 bases are TGTGCCAGCAGCCAAGATATTACAGGGTCGGGTGCCAAAAACATTCAGTACTTC.

This chain connects TRBV2 to TRBJ1-3, with D tentatively TRBD1 (5 bases). Trimming took 10 bases from V and 0 from J, leaving 13 bases between them. This CDR3 has 14 residues. Per germline, CDR1 SNHLY and CDR2 FYNNEI. The CDR3, as DNA: TGTGCCATTAAGCAGGGTAGCTCTGGAAACACCATATATTTT. As protein: CAIKQGSSGNTIYF.

The CDR3 is CASRPQGASEAFF. CDR3 nucleotide sequence: TGTGCCAGCAGGCCGCAGGGGGCCTCTGAAGCTTTCTTT. The chain is built from TRBV6-5 and TRBJ1-1; TRBD1 aligns across 8 bases. This CDR3 comprises 13 residues. V gave up 6 bases and J gave up 6 bases; unmatched junction bases: 6. The germline gives CDR1 MNHEY, CDR2 SVGAGI.

The sample holds one count of this clone. The CDR3: CASSFSDPTEAFF. Here the CDR3 DNA reads TGTGCCAGCAGTTTTTCAGATCCCACTGAAGCTTTCTTT. The chain carries TRBV12-3 or TRBV12-4 and TRBJ1-1; D gene uncertain. The CDR3 is 13 amino acids. Between the trimmed V and J ends, which lost 3 bases and 4 bases, there was a span of 9 bases.

The V gene is TRBV4-1, the J gene TRBJ2-1; no firm D call. V was trimmed by 0 bases and J by 8 bases, leaving 14 bases between them. In germline, CDR1 is MGHRA, CDR2 YSYEKL. There are 15 residues in the CDR3. CDR3: CASSQDSPKIYEQFF. The CDR3 bases are TGCGCCAGCAGCCAAGATAGTCCCAAGATCTATGAGCAGTTCTTC.

J is TRBJ1-6 and V is TRBV6-5, with a possible D match to TRBD1 (6 bases). CDR1 and CDR2 (germline): MNHEY, SVGAGI. The CDR3 covers 15 residues. V was cut by 3 bases and J by 7 bases, with 13 bases left in between. The CDR3, as DNA: TGTGCCAGCAGTTATCTGGGGGCTAGGAATTCACCCCTCCACTTT. It encodes CASSYLGARNSPLHF.

V and J are TRBV7-9 and TRBJ2-7, with 13 bases lining up with TRBD2. Looked up from germline, CDR1 is SEHNR and CDR2 is FQNEAQ (reference sequence). Trimming at V came to 5 bases and at J to 2 bases, leaving 9 bases not matched to a gene. The CDR3 consists of 17 residues. CDR3 sequence reads: CASSTLGTSGDPYEQYF. In DNA form, the CDR3 reads TGTGCCAGCAGCACCCTCGGGACTAGCGGGGACCCCTACGAGCAGTACTTC.

The chain uses TRBV3-1 (or the pseudogene TRBV3-2) and TRBJ1-4; D perhaps matches TRBD1 (6 bases). This CDR3 has 14 residues. CDR1 and CDR2 (germline): LGHDT, YNNKEL (reference sequence). Trimming took off 1 base at V and 7 bases at J, with 10 bases between the two ends. CDR3 protein: CASSQGGGAEKLFF. The CDR3 DNA is TGTGCCAGCAGCCAAGGAGGGGGGGCTGAAAAACTGTTTTTT.

The chain joins TRBV11-2 to TRBJ1-1; no clear D gene. CDR1 and CDR2 (germline): SGHAT, FQNNGV. With 1 base removed from V and 1 base from J, the gap between germline ends came to 10 bases. The CDR3 has 15 amino acids. The CDR3, as DNA: TGTGCCAGCAGCTTAGTTGCAGAAAAGAACACTGAAGCTTTCTTT. Protein sequence: CASSLVAEKNTEAFF. Complete variable domain (other parts from reference TRBV11-2 and TRBJ1-1): EAGVAQSPRYKIIEKRQSVAFWCNPISGHATLYWYQQILGQGPKLLIQFQNNGVVDDSQLPKDRFSAERLKGVDSTLKIQPAKLEDSAVYLCASSLVAEKNTEAFFGQGTRLTVV.

The V and J genes are TRBV5-5 and TRBJ2-2; 7 bases agree with TRBD1. CDR3 size: 16 residues. The germline V gene has CDR1 SGHKS and CDR2 YYEKEE (reference sequence). Unmatched junction bases numbered 9, after V lost 4 bases and J lost 3 bases. The CDR3 nucleotides read TGTGCCAGCAGCCCTTTGACAGGGACGTACACCGGGGAGCTGTTTTTT. Protein sequence: CASSPLTGTYTGELFF.

This chain joins TRBV5-1 and TRBJ1-2; no reliable D call. The CDR3 length is 14 residues. With 6 bases removed from V and 0 bases from J, the gap between germline ends came to 12 bases. Germline V gene data show CDR1 as SGHRS and CDR2 as YFSETQ. CDR3 sequence reads: CASTVDSPNYGYTF. The DNA for the CDR3 is TGCGCCAGCACCGTAGACTCCCCTAACTATGGCTACACCTTC.

Here the CDR3 DNA reads TGTGCCACCAGCAGAGAGGGCAGGGGGCTTTACGAGCAGTACTTC. As protein: CATSREGRGLYEQYF. This chain uses TRBV15 with TRBJ2-7, with 8 bases fitting TRBD1. The CDR3 loop spans 15 amino acids. Germline V CDR1 and CDR2: LNHNV, YYDKDF (reference sequence). V lost 0 bases, J lost 4 bases, and 5 bases stayed unmatched.

The chain has TRBV6-2 or TRBV6-3 and TRBJ2-7, with D possibly being TRBD2 (7 bases). The CDR3 is made up of 15 amino acids. Trimming removed 7 bases from V and 6 bases from J, with 22 bases in between. Germline CDR1 MNHEY, CDR2 SVGEGT. The CDR3 DNA is TGTGCCAGCATCCCCTCGGCCCGGGGGGCCGGCGAGCAGTACTTC. Encoded protein: CASIPSARGAGEQYF.

This chain uses TRBV7-3 with TRBJ2-5, with D perhaps TRBD2 (5 bases). V was pared by 5 bases and J by 5 bases, with 15 bases between. The CDR3 runs to 14 residues. The germline gives CDR1 SGHTA, CDR2 FQGTGA. The CDR3, as DNA: TGTGCCAGCAGCCCAAACGGAAGGACTGAGACCCAGTACTTC. This gives the protein CASSPNGRTETQYF.

J is TRBJ2-3 and V is TRBV2; 7 bases line up with TRBD1. Germline V gene data show CDR1 as SNHLY and CDR2 as FYNNEI. Trimming took 6 bases from V and 4 from J; bases not matched to a gene: 4. This CDR3 has 13 residues. CDR3 amino acids: CASRVGGADTQYF. The CDR3 region has the DNA TGTGCCAGCAGAGTAGGGGGCGCAGATACGCAGTATTTT.

The count of this clone is one. The rearrangement uses TRBV4-2 and TRBJ1-6; D unclear. The CDR3 consists of 17 residues. With 0 bases removed from V and 0 bases from J, the gap between germline ends came to 9 bases. Germline V gene data show CDR1 as LGHNA and CDR2 as YNFKEQ. Here the CDR3 DNA reads TGTGCCAGCAGCCAAGAATCCGGGAGCTCCTATAATTCACCCCTCCACTTT. The encoded protein is CASSQESGSSYNSPLHF.

This clone occurred a few times. The chain recombines TRBV5-6 with TRBJ1-5, with 7 bases lining up with TRBD1. This CDR3 contains 14 residues. The germline CDR1 and CDR2 sequences are SGHDT and YYEEEE. V dropped 2 bases and J dropped 5; count of bases not matched to a gene: 4. The CDR3 DNA sequence: TGTGCCAGCAGCTTTGCCAGGGGGGATCAGCCCCAGCATTTT. Translated: CASSFARGDQPQHF.